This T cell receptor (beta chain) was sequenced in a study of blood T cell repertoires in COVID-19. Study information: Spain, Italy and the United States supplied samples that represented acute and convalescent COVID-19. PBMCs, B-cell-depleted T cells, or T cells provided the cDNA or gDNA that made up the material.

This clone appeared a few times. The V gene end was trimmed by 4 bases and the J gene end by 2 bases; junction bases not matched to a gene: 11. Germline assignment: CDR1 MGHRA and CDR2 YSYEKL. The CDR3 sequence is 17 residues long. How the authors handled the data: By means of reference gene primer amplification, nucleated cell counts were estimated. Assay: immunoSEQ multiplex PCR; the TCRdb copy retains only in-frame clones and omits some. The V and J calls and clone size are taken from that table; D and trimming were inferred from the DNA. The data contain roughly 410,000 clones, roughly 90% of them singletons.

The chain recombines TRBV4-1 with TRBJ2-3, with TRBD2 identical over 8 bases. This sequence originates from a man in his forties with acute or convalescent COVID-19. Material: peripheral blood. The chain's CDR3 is CASSPWGTSGPTDTQYF. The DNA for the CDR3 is TGCGCCAGCAGCCCCTGGGGAACTAGCGGCCCCACAGATACGCAGTATTTT.